This TCR beta chain emerged from a study of blood T cells in healthy people across ages. Alongside a J-beta primer mix, a sample-barcoded 5' primer served in a second PCR lasting roughly 7 to 12 cycles. TCRdb redid the calling of the 5' RACE reads with MiXCR, one entry per CDR3 protein. The table shows about 1.4 million distinct CDR3 sequences, with almost 60% occurring only once. General study findings and limits: A strong correlation between TCR beta diversity and naive T cell percentage was seen.

Points on this clonotype: Its cognate antigen is unknown.

Germline-derived CDR1 and CDR2 are DFQATT and SNEGSKA (reference sequence). V was clipped by 6 bases and J by 4 bases, with 12 bases between them. This CDR3 has 12 residues. The source material was blood. This chain connects TRBV20-1 to TRBJ2-5, with unresolved D. The sequence derives from a man younger than 30 in good health. The CDR3 protein is CSARASRETQYF. The CDR3 DNA reads TGCAGTGCCCGGGCGAGCAGAGAGACCCAGTACTTC.